This TCR beta chain was recorded in a study of vaccination and CD4 T cells after COVID-19. Trimming left V 6 bases short and J 0 bases short, with 18 bases between. The CDR3 consists of 16 residues. On this clonotype: Its antigen is undetermined.

Study-wide points: There was no significant change from around 19 to 38 median reactive clonotypes. Median about 86% of reactive clones detected in convalescent patients emerged only post-vaccination.

Indicated treatment: approximately 9-day PBMC culture with coronavirus spike peptide pools or control peptides (ViraFEST assay). Using peptide pools, antigen-specific T cells were expanded in ViraFEST before TCRs were sequenced. The Oncomine TCR Beta short-read assay was applied to DNA of cultured CD4+ T cells. It was cultured CD4+ T cells from which genomic DNA was extracted. TCRdb re-derived calls from the PCR reads in MiXCR, one entry per CDR3 protein. The data show approximately 7,600 distinct CDR3 sequences, around 70% seen once. The clonotype was recovered from a human donor who had recovered from COVID-19. The rearrangement uses TRBV12-3 or TRBV12-4 and TRBJ2-7; TRBD1 might be the D (6 bases). The sample comprised CD4+ T cells from blood, cultured in vitro. CDR3 in DNA: TGTGCCAGCAGCCACCGAGTTGGGGGCCGCTCCTACGAGCAGTACTTC. Its protein is CASSHRVGGRSYEQYF.